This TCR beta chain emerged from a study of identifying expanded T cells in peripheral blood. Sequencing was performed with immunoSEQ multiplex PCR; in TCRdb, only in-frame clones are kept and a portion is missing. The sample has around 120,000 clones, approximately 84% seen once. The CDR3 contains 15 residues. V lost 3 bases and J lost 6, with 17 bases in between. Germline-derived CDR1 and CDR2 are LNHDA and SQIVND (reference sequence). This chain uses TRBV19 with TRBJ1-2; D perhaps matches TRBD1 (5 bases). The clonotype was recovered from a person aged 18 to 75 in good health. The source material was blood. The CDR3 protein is CASSIGGEPINGYTF. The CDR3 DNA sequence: TGTGCCAGTAGTATCGGGGGGGAACCTATCAATGGCTACACCTTC.